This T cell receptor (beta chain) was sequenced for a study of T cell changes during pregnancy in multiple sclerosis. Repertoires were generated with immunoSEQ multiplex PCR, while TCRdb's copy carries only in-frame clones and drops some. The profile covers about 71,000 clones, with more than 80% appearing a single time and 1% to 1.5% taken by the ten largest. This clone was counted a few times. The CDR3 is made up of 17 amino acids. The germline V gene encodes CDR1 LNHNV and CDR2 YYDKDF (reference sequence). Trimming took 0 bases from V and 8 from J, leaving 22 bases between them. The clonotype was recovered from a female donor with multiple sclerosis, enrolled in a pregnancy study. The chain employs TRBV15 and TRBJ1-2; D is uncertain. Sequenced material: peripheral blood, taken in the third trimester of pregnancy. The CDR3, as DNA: TGTGCCACCAGCAGAGATAGAGGGCCCGAGCTAAACTTCGGCTACACCTTC. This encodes CATSRDRGPELNFGYTF. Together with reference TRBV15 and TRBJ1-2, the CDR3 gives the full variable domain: DAMVIQNPRYQVTQFGKPVTLSCSQTLNHNVMYWYQQKSSQAPKLLFHYYDKDFNNEADTPDNFQSRRPNTSFCFLDIRSPGLGDTAMYLCATSRDRGPELNFGYTFGSGTRLTVV.